This T cell receptor beta chain was obtained from a study of early T cells in non-severe SARS-CoV-2 infection. Study information: Alpha and beta chains were unpaired, from unsorted whole-blood bulk RNA.

With 0 bases clipped from V and 3 bases from J, the junction kept 6 bases outside the gene matches. This CDR3 has 16 amino acids. CDR1 and CDR2 (germline): MRHNA, SNTAGT. One entry per CDR3 protein results from TCRdb running MiXCR on the 5' RACE reads. The sample carries approximately 76,000 distinct CDR3 sequences, around an eighth recorded once. The receptor was isolated from an adult who was a healthcare worker with PCR-confirmed SARS-CoV-2 infection or an uninfected control (not recorded which). Source material: whole blood. This chain links TRBV6-4 with TRBJ2-3; 7 positions match TRBD1. CDR3 coding DNA: TGTGCCAGCAGTGACTCATCCGGCAGGGGGACAGATACGCAGTATTTT. Protein: CASSDSSGRGTDTQYF.